A selection of T cell receptor beta chains follows, all from one sample in a study of PD-L1 blockade in urothelial cancer. Libraries were prepared by immunoSEQ multiplex PCR; TCRdb keeps only in-frame clonotypes and omits some of them. The table includes approximately 67,000 clones, 86% detected once. The sequencing used PBMCs, collected around atezolizumab (anti-PD-L1) treatment. The receptors shown here come from a man aged 55-75 years with urothelial cancer. Both conserved end residues are part of each CDR3. Fields, in order: V gene, J gene, clone size, CDR3 protein. The listing skips clone size in some rows; elsewhere it reads once, few, many or a size class.

v_gene: TRBV5-4; j_gene: TRBJ1-2; abundance: few; CDR3aa: CASSSDLGYTF
v_gene: TRBV7-2; j_gene: TRBJ2-5; abundance: NA; CDR3aa: CASSLAGTAQETQYF
v_gene: TRBV6-6; j_gene: TRBJ2-7; abundance: NA; CDR3aa: CASRSSGAYEQYF
v_gene: TRBV18; j_gene: TRBJ1-2; abundance: NA; CDR3aa: CASSGDTTYGYTF
v_gene: TRBV7-2; j_gene: TRBJ1-2; abundance: NA; CDR3aa: CASRKPGQATYGYTF
v_gene: TRBV14; j_gene: TRBJ1-1; abundance: NA; CDR3aa: CASSQDAGRVLNTEAFF
v_gene: TRBV19; j_gene: TRBJ1-5; abundance: NA; CDR3aa: CASSKLAGRISNQPQHF
v_gene: TRBV29-1; j_gene: TRBJ1-2; abundance: NA; CDR3aa: CSVESSGTGEFGYTF
v_gene: TRBV11-2; j_gene: TRBJ2-1; abundance: NA; CDR3aa: CASSVAGGPNEQFF
v_gene: TRBV10-2; j_gene: TRBJ2-4; abundance: NA; CDR3aa: CASSLLAEKNIQYF
v_gene: TRBV29-1; j_gene: TRBJ2-1; abundance: NA; CDR3aa: CSVERSYNEQFF
v_gene: TRBV30; j_gene: TRBJ1-6; abundance: NA; CDR3aa: CAWSLNNSPLHF
v_gene: TRBV7-6; j_gene: TRBJ2-7; abundance: NA; CDR3aa: CASSFQGQPYEQYF
v_gene: TRBV4-1; j_gene: TRBJ2-3; abundance: NA; CDR3aa: CASSPGGSGGASDTQYF
v_gene: TRBV5-1; j_gene: TRBJ2-6; abundance: NA; CDR3aa: CASSLDGGGSGANVLTF
v_gene: TRBV19; j_gene: TRBJ2-4; abundance: NA; CDR3aa: CASSAPGGAKNIQYF
v_gene: TRBV15; j_gene: TRBJ2-4; abundance: NA; CDR3aa: CATSTAGTGVIQYF
v_gene: TRBV7-2; j_gene: TRBJ2-7; abundance: NA; CDR3aa: CASSLVGGINSYEQYF
v_gene: TRBV6-6; j_gene: TRBJ2-3; abundance: NA; CDR3aa: CASSYLGAIPPDTQYF
v_gene: TRBV2; j_gene: TRBJ2-6; abundance: NA; CDR3aa: CASSRDYSSGANVLTF
v_gene: TRBV9; j_gene: TRBJ1-2; abundance: once; CDR3aa: CASSVGGLGGGYTF
v_gene: TRBV27; j_gene: TRBJ1-1; abundance: NA; CDR3aa: CASSFGGIPEAFF
v_gene: TRBV30; j_gene: TRBJ2-5; abundance: NA; CDR3aa: CAWNPLAGGLETQYF
v_gene: TRBV7-9; j_gene: TRBJ2-7; abundance: NA; CDR3aa: CASSLAPGTSESYEQYF
v_gene: TRBV28; j_gene: TRBJ2-1; abundance: NA; CDR3aa: CASRGAGQGYHEQFF
v_gene: TRBV4-2; j_gene: TRBJ2-1; abundance: NA; CDR3aa: CASSQDLAGFGNNEQFF
v_gene: TRBV7-8; j_gene: TRBJ2-3; abundance: NA; CDR3aa: CASSPIGVPDTDTQYF
v_gene: TRBV6-5; j_gene: TRBJ1-1; abundance: NA; CDR3aa: CASKWGVNTEAFF
v_gene: TRBV7-9; j_gene: TRBJ1-6; abundance: NA; CDR3aa: CASSLETVYNSPLHF
v_gene: TRBV6-1; j_gene: TRBJ1-4; abundance: NA; CDR3aa: CASSEGGSSGKLFF
v_gene: TRBV11-2; j_gene: TRBJ2-3; abundance: NA; CDR3aa: CASSSAGLGGTDTQYF
v_gene: TRBV27; j_gene: TRBJ2-5; abundance: NA; CDR3aa: CASSLIAGGWETQYF
v_gene: TRBV7-6; j_gene: TRBJ2-3; abundance: NA; CDR3aa: CASSGTSGGDTQYF
v_gene: TRBV5-1; j_gene: TRBJ2-7; abundance: NA; CDR3aa: CASSFGGTYEQYF
v_gene: TRBV25-1; j_gene: TRBJ1-1; abundance: once; CDR3aa: CASSDRRGRSTEAFF
v_gene: TRBV6-5; j_gene: TRBJ1-3; abundance: NA; CDR3aa: CASSSAKGRGGNTIYF
v_gene: TRBV6-4; j_gene: TRBJ2-1; abundance: NA; CDR3aa: CANPGQGPNEQFF
v_gene: TRBV9; j_gene: TRBJ1-1; abundance: NA; CDR3aa: CASSVAWTGEAFF
v_gene: TRBV4-1; j_gene: TRBJ1-1; abundance: NA; CDR3aa: CASSQDFGGGMFDTEAFF
v_gene: TRBV28; j_gene: TRBJ2-7; abundance: NA; CDR3aa: CASSVKGVSYEQYF
v_gene: TRBV28; j_gene: TRBJ2-3; abundance: NA; CDR3aa: CASSRGGEADTQYF
v_gene: TRBV4-1; j_gene: TRBJ1-5; abundance: once; CDR3aa: CASSPWGGGEGNQPQHF
v_gene: TRBV25-1; j_gene: TRBJ1-1; abundance: NA; CDR3aa: CASSEWGTGGIDTEAFF
v_gene: TRBV6-5; j_gene: TRBJ2-5; abundance: NA; CDR3aa: CASSRTGKETQYF
v_gene: TRBV27; j_gene: TRBJ1-2; abundance: NA; CDR3aa: CASSLREGTWDGYTF
v_gene: TRBV15; j_gene: TRBJ2-3; abundance: NA; CDR3aa: CAAQEGYTDTQYF
v_gene: TRBV6-6; j_gene: TRBJ1-4; abundance: NA; CDR3aa: CASSSGTALHEKLFF
v_gene: TRBV7-7; j_gene: TRBJ2-1; abundance: NA; CDR3aa: CASSSPGLVPYNEQFF
v_gene: TRBV5-6; j_gene: TRBJ2-7; abundance: NA; CDR3aa: CASSLGLAGREQYF
v_gene: TRBV9; j_gene: TRBJ1-6; abundance: NA; CDR3aa: CASSLAAGGYSPLHF
v_gene: TRBV28; j_gene: TRBJ2-7; abundance: NA; CDR3aa: CASTKGGEGEQYF
v_gene: TRBV2; j_gene: TRBJ1-2; abundance: NA; CDR3aa: CASRDRNYGYTF
v_gene: TRBV30; j_gene: TRBJ2-5; abundance: once; CDR3aa: CAWSVGLAATQGETQYF
v_gene: TRBV4-2; j_gene: TRBJ2-2; abundance: NA; CDR3aa: CASSQDKTGAGGELFF